Listed below are T cell receptor beta chains from one sample, sequenced in a study of OX40 agonist ivuxolimab in advanced cancers. Sequencing was performed with immunoSEQ multiplex PCR; in TCRdb, only in-frame clones are kept and a portion is missing. The data contain 55,000 to 65,000 clones, about 88% of them singletons. Here the sequenced sample was CD4+ or CD8+ T cells sorted from blood, taken in a trial of the OX40 agonist ivuxolimab. Receptors originate from an adult with an advanced solid tumor such as melanoma, head and neck, liver or kidney cancer. The CDR3 runs from the conserved cysteine through the conserved F or W. The order of the fields is CDR3 length, V gene, J gene, CDR3 protein.

len: 16
v_gene: TRBV7-9
j_gene: TRBJ1-3
CDR3aa: CASSYHYSTEVNTIYF

len: 13
v_gene: TRBV10-3
j_gene: TRBJ2-5
CDR3aa: CATRGRVQETQYF

len: 15
v_gene: TRBV5-8
j_gene: TRBJ2-2
CDR3aa: CASSKFGGVAGELFF

len: 19
v_gene: TRBV4-1
j_gene: TRBJ2-5
CDR3aa: CASRLGLAGVGSPQETQYF

len: 14
v_gene: TRBV7-2
j_gene: TRBJ2-5
CDR3aa: CASSLETGQVTQYF

len: 18
v_gene: TRBV5-4
j_gene: TRBJ2-2
CDR3aa: CASSPPGLGGGNTGELFF

len: 16
v_gene: TRBV28
j_gene: TRBJ2-3
CDR3aa: CASSLSGRPSTDTQYF

len: 12
v_gene: TRBV5-1
j_gene: TRBJ2-7
CDR3aa: CASSSGGYEQYF

len: 13
v_gene: TRBV5-1
j_gene: TRBJ2-2
CDR3aa: CASSLEGPGELFF

len: 16
v_gene: TRBV6-1
j_gene: TRBJ1-5
CDR3aa: CASSELVRIGNQPQHF

len: 19
v_gene: TRBV11-2
j_gene: TRBJ2-5
CDR3aa: CASRRSWGGREVSQETQYF

len: 12
v_gene: TRBV7-6
j_gene: TRBJ2-5
CDR3aa: CASRAFGETQYF

len: 15
v_gene: TRBV6-1
j_gene: TRBJ1-3
CDR3aa: CASSGPLGLENTIYF

len: 16
v_gene: TRBV7-2
j_gene: TRBJ2-1
CDR3aa: CASSWTGGTSYNEQFF

len: 15
v_gene: TRBV7-2
j_gene: TRBJ2-7
CDR3aa: CASSAWTSGIYEQYF

len: 16
v_gene: TRBV5-4
j_gene: TRBJ2-7
CDR3aa: CASSGPGQWSTDEQYF

len: 14
v_gene: TRBV7-8
j_gene: TRBJ2-3
CDR3aa: CASSLGPSTDTQYF

len: 14
v_gene: TRBV6-5
j_gene: TRBJ2-1
CDR3aa: CASSYSGGYNEQFF

len: 15
v_gene: TRBV7-9
j_gene: TRBJ2-1
CDR3aa: CASSSGSGRALEQFF

len: 16
v_gene: TRBV7-8
j_gene: TRBJ1-2
CDR3aa: CASSLVYPWTNYGYTF

len: 13
v_gene: TRBV29-1
j_gene: TRBJ2-5
CDR3aa: CSDRGGGQETQYF

len: 15
v_gene: TRBV6-5
j_gene: TRBJ2-7
CDR3aa: CASSYSQRETYEQYF

len: 15
v_gene: TRBV7-9
j_gene: TRBJ2-2
CDR3aa: CASSLNRGSTGELFF

len: 15
v_gene: TRBV7-2
j_gene: TRBJ1-1
CDR3aa: CASSFTGQGDTEAFF

len: 14
v_gene: TRBV5-1
j_gene: TRBJ2-1
CDR3aa: CASSPDSWGDEQFF

len: 17
v_gene: TRBV25-1
j_gene: TRBJ2-5
CDR3aa: CASSLGGSGRYQETQYF

len: 16
v_gene: TRBV7-3
j_gene: TRBJ2-1
CDR3aa: CASTSGTSGSYNEQFF

len: 14
v_gene: TRBV6-1
j_gene: TRBJ2-3
CDR3aa: CASSEAAGGDTQYF

len: 14
v_gene: TRBV29-1
j_gene: TRBJ2-1
CDR3aa: CSVESTSGSIEQFF

len: 16
v_gene: TRBV7-9
j_gene: TRBJ2-5
CDR3aa: CASSPQGRQYQETQYF

len: 13
v_gene: TRBV15
j_gene: TRBJ2-1
CDR3aa: CATSSHDVWEQFF

len: 14
v_gene: TRBV7-2
j_gene: TRBJ2-1
CDR3aa: CASSLAGSYNEQFF

len: 15
v_gene: TRBV5-6
j_gene: TRBJ1-5
CDR3aa: CASSFTGRGDQPQHF

len: 19
v_gene: TRBV6-4
j_gene: TRBJ1-4
CDR3aa: CASSDSRGTGIQYNEKLFF

len: 18
v_gene: TRBV30
j_gene: TRBJ2-2
CDR3aa: CAWSSWAASGTNTGELFF

len: 14
v_gene: TRBV7-2
j_gene: TRBJ1-4
CDR3aa: CASSRTAASEKLFF

len: 14
v_gene: TRBV6-1
j_gene: TRBJ1-1
CDR3aa: CASSWGTANTEAFF

len: 16
v_gene: TRBV7-2
j_gene: TRBJ2-6
CDR3aa: CASSYGSGSGANVLTF

len: 15
v_gene: TRBV29-1
j_gene: TRBJ2-7
CDR3aa: CSVSLRGGGGSEQYF

len: 14
v_gene: TRBV27
j_gene: TRBJ1-1
CDR3aa: CASSLRARNTEAFF

len: 15
v_gene: TRBV11-2
j_gene: TRBJ2-7
CDR3aa: CASSQYWMSNYEQYF

len: 16
v_gene: TRBV5-1
j_gene: TRBJ2-1
CDR3aa: CASSLDTGAFYNEQFF

len: 12
v_gene: TRBV6-5
j_gene: TRBJ1-2
CDR3aa: CASRPTGPGYTF

len: 15
v_gene: TRBV18
j_gene: TRBJ2-2
CDR3aa: CASSPERENGGELFF

len: 12
v_gene: TRBV6-1
j_gene: TRBJ2-1
CDR3aa: CASSDTSGRGFF

len: 16
v_gene: TRBV28
j_gene: TRBJ2-5
CDR3aa: CASSLPGQGAGETQYF

len: 13
v_gene: TRBV7-3
j_gene: TRBJ2-3
CDR3aa: CASGTGTTDTQYF

len: 14
v_gene: TRBV5-6
j_gene: TRBJ2-7
CDR3aa: CASSLPSGTDEQYF

len: 15
v_gene: TRBV5-5
j_gene: TRBJ2-1
CDR3aa: CASNFNSGSNNEQFF

len: 12
v_gene: TRBV7-9
j_gene: TRBJ2-7
CDR3aa: CASSLGGGEQYF

len: 14
v_gene: TRBV4-1
j_gene: TRBJ1-2
CDR3aa: CASSPRAVVDGYTF

len: 15
v_gene: TRBV7-8
j_gene: TRBJ1-3
CDR3aa: CASTKDSYSGNTIYF

len: 12
v_gene: TRBV11-2
j_gene: TRBJ2-5
CDR3aa: CASSLEGETQYF

len: 12
v_gene: TRBV7-2
j_gene: TRBJ2-5
CDR3aa: CASSTLGGTQYF